This TCR beta chain is drawn from a study of regulatory T cells in long-lasting Graves disease. General observations from the study: Those with persistent disease had in common more public clonotypes (2,741) than new patients (roughly 1,000).

The germline V gene encodes CDR1 ENHRY and CDR2 SYGVKD. The CDR3 adds up to 13 amino acids, both ends counted. Regarding time point: persistent/refractory GD, antithyroid drugs over 5 years with positive TRAb. PBMC-derived RNA was used for the TCR library. Clinicians diagnosed Graves' disease using American Thyroid Association guidelines. HTBI primers from iRepertoire and Arm-PCR of CDR3 regions yielded the TCR beta libraries. A single record per CDR3 protein comes from TCRdb applying MiXCR to the multiplex PCR reads. The profile covers nearly 350,000 distinct CDR3 sequences, with around 20% appearing a single time and 29% taken by the ten largest. A word on this clonotype: No antigen is known for it. No conserved phenylalanine or tryptophan is present at the end of the CDR3, so a read error is the likely explanation. The DNA is left out, because the CDR3 cannot be placed on it with certainty; the CDR3 is given as TCRdb lists it.

The sequence came from a female donor with Graves disease. Material: peripheral blood mononuclear cells (PBMCs), obtained when the disease was refractory, from a patient treated with antithyroid drugs. The chain employs TRBV10-3 and TRBJ1-1. This CDR3 reads CAISVLMNTESFL.